This record concerns one T cell receptor (beta chain) sequence. TCRdb's table, derived via immunoSEQ multiplex PCR, lists solely in-frame clones and lacks some. The sample has more than 90,000 clones; about 90% are singletons. The CDR3 is 17 residues long. Germline values: CDR1 SGDLS, CDR2 YYNGEE. Between the trimmed V and J ends, which lost 4 bases and 1 base, there was a span of 18 bases. The source of the sample is a study of CD4+ T cells in melanoma. Sequenced input: peripheral blood. The rearrangement uses TRBV9 and TRBJ2-1; possible D gene TRBD2, 6 bases. This sequence was found in a human donor with melanoma. CDR3 bases: TGTGCCAGCAGCCACCCCCCCGGGAGCTCTTCCTACAATGAGCAGTTCTTC. Its protein is CASSHPPGSSSYNEQFF.